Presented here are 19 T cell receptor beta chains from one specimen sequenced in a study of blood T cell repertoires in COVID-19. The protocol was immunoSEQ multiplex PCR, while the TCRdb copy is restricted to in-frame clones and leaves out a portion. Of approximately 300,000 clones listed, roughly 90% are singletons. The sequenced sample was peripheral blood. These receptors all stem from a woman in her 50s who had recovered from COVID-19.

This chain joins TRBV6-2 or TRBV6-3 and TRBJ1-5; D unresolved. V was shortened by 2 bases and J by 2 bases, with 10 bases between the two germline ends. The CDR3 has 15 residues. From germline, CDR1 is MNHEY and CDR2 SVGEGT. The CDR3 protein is CASSYEGRRNQPQHF. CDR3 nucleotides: TGTGCCAGCAGTTACGAAGGGAGACGCAATCAGCCCCAGCATTTT.

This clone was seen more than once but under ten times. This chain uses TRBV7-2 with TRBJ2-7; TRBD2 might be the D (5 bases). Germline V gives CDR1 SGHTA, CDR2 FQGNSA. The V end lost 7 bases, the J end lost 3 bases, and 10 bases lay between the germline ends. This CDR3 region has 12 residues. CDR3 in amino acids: CASKSSGYEQYF. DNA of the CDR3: TGTGCCAGCAAAAGCAGCGGCTACGAGCAGTACTTC.

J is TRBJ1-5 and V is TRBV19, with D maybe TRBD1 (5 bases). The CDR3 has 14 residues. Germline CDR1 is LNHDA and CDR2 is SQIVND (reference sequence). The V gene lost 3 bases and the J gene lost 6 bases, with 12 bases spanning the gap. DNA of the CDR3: TGTGCCAGTAGTATCAGTAGGGGTGGTCAGCCCCAGCATTTT. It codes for CASSISRGGQPQHF.

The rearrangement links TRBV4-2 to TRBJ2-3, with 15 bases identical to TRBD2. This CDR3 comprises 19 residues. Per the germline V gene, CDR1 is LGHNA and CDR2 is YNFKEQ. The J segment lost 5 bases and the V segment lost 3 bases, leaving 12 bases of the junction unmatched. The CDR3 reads CASSQEPAGLAGGRDTQYF. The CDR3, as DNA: TGTGCCAGCAGCCAGGAGCCTGCGGGACTAGCGGGGGGAAGAGATACGCAGTATTTT.

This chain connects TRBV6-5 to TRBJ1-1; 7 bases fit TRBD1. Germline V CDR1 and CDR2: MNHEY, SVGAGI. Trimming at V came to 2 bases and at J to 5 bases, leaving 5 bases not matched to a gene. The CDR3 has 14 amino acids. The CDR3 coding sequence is TGTGCCAGCAGTTACCACAGGGGTGGAACTGAAGCTTTCTTT. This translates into CASSYHRGGTEAFF.

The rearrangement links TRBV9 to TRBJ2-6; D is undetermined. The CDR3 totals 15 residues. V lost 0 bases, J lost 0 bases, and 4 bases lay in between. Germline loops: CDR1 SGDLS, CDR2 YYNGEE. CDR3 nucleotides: TGTGCCAGCAGCGTAGATAACTCTGGGGCCAACGTCCTGACTTTC. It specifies CASSVDNSGANVLTF.

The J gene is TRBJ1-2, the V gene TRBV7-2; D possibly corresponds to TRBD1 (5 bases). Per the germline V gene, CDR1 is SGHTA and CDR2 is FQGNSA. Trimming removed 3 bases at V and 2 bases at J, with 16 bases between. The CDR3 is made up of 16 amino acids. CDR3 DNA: TGTGCCAGCAGCTTGCGCCTGGGAGGGACGAACTATGGCTACACCTTC. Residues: CASSLRLGGTNYGYTF.

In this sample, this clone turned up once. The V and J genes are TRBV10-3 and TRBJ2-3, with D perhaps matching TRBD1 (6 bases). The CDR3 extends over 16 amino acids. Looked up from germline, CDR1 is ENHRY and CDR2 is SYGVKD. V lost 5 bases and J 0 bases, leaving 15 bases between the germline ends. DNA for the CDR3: TGTGCCATCAGTAGACAGGTAGCTCCGAGCACAGATACGCAGTATTTT. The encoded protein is CAISRQVAPSTDTQYF.

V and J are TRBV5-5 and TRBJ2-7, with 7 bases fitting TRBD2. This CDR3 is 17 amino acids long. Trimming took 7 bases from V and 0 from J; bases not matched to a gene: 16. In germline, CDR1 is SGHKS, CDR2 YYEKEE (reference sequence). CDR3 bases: TGTGCCAGCTCCACACGATCTATCGGCGGGAGCTCCTACGAGCAGTACTTC. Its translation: CASSTRSIGGSSYEQYF.

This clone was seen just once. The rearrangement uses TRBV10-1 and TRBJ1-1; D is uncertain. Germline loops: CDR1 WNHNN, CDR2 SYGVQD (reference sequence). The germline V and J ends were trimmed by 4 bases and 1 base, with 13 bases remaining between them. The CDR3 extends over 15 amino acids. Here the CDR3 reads CASSVGVWRNTEAFF. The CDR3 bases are TGCGCCAGCAGTGTAGGAGTTTGGCGGAACACTGAAGCTTTCTTT.

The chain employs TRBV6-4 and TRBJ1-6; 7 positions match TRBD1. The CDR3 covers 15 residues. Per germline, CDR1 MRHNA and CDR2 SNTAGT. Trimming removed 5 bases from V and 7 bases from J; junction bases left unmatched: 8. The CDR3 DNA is TGTGCCAGCAGTCTCGAGCAGGGGGGAAATTCACCCCTCCACTTT. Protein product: CASSLEQGGNSPLHF.

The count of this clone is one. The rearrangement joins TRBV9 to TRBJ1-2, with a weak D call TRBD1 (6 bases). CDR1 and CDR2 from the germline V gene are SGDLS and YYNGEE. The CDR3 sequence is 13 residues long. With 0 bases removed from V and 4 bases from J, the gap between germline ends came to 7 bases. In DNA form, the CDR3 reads TGTGCCAGCAGCGTAGGGACAGCCTATGGCTACACCTTC. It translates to CASSVGTAYGYTF.

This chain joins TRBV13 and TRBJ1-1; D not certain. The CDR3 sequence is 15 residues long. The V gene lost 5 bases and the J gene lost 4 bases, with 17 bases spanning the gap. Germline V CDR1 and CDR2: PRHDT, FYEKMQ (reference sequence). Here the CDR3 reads CASSPPGQRGTEAFF. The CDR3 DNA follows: TGTGCCAGCAGCCCCCCAGGTCAGCGGGGCACTGAAGCTTTCTTT.

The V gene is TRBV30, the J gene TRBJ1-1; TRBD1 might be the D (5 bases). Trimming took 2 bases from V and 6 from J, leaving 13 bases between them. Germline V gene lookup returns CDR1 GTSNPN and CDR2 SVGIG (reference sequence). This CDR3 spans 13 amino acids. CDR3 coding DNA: TGTGCCTGGAGTCCTGGATGGGGGGCTGAAGCTTTCTTT. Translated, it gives CAWSPGWGAEAFF.

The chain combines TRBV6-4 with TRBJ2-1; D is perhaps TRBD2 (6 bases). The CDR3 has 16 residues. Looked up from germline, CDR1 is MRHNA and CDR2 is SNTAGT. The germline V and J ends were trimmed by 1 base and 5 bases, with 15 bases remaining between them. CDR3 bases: TGTGCCAGCAGTGACTGGGGGACTCAGGGTGACAATGAGCAGTTCTTC. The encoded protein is CASSDWGTQGDNEQFF.

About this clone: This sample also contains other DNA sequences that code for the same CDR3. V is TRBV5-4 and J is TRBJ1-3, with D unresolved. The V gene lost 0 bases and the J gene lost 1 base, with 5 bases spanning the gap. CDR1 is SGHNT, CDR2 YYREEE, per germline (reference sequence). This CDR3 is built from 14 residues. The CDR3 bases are TGTGCCAGCAGCTTGGCCGGGTCTGGAAACACCATATATTTT. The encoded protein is CASSLAGSGNTIYF.

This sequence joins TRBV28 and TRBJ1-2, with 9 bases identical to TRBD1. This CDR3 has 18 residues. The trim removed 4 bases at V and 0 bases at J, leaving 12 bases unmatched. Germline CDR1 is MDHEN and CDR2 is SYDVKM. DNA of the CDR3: TGTGCCAGCAGTTCCCCCAGGGGACAGGGAAGACCTAACTATGGCTACACCTTC. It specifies CASSSPRGQGRPNYGYTF.

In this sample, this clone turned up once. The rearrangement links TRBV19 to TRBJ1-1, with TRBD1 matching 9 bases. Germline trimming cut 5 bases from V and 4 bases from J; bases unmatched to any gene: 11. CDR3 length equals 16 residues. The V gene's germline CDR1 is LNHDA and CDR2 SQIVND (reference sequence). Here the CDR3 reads CASSLRTGAGTTEAFF. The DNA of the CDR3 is TGTGCCAGTAGTTTAAGGACAGGGGCAGGGACCACTGAAGCTTTCTTT.

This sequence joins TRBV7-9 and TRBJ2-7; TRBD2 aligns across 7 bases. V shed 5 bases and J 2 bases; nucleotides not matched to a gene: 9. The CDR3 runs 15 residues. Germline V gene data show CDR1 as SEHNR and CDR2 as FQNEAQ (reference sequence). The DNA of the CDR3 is TGTGCCAGCAGCCCCGGGACTATCTTCACCTACGAGCAGTACTTC. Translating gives CASSPGTIFTYEQYF.